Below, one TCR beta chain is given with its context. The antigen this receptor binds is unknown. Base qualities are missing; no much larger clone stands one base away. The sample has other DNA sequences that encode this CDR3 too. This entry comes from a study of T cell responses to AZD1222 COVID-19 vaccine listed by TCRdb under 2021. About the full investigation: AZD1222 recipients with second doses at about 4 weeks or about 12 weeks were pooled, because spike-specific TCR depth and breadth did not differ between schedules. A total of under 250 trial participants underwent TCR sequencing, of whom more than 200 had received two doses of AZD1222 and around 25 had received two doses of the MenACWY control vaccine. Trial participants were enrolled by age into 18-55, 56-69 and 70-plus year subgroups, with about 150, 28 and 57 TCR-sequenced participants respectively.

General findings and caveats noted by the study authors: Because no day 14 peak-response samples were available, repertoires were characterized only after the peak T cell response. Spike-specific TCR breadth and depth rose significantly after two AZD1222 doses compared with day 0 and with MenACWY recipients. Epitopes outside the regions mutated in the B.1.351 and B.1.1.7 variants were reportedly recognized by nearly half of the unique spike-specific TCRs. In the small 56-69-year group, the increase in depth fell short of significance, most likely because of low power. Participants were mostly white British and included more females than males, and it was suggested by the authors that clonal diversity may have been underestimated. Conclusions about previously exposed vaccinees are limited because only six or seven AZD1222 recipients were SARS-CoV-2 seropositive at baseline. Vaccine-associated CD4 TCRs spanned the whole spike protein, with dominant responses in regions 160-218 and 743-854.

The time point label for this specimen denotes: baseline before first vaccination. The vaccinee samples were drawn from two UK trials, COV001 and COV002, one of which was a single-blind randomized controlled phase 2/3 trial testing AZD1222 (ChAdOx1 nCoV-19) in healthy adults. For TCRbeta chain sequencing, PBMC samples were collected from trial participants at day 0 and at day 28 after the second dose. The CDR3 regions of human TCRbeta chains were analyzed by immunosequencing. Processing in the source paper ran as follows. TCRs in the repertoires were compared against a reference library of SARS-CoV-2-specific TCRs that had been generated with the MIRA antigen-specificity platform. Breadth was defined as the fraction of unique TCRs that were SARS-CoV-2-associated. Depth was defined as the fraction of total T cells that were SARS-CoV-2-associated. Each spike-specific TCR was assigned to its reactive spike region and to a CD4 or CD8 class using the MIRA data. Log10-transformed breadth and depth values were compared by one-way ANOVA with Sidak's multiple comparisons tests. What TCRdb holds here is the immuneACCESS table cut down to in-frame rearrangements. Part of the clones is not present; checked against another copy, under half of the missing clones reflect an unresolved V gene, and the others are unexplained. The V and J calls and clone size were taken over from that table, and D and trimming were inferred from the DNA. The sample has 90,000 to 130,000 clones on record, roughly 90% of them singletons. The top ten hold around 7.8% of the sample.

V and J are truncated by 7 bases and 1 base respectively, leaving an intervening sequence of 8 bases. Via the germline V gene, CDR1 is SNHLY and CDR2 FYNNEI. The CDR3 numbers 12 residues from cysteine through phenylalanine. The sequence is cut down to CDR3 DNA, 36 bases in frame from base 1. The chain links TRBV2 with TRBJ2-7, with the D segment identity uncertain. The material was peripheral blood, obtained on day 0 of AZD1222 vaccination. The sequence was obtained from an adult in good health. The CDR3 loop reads CASIGGSYEQYF. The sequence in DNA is TGTGCCAGCATTGGCGGATCCTACGAGCAGTACTTC.